The 22 T cell receptor beta chains in this list originate from one sample, sequenced in a study of blood T cell repertoires in COVID-19. Some clones are missing from TCRdb's copy, which holds only in-frame ones; the method was immunoSEQ multiplex PCR. The data contain 150,000 or so clones, around 73% of them singletons. Specimen: peripheral blood. The origin of the receptors is a woman between 45 and 65 years old with active or convalescent COVID-19.

The gene calls are TRBV5-3 and TRBJ2-1, with D possibly TRBD2 on 7 matching bases. TRBV5-3 is labeled an ORF, and its function is uncertain. This CDR3 comprises 14 residues. Trimming took 4 bases from V and 10 from J, leaving 18 bases between them. CDR3 residues: CARSLGAGEEEQFF. The CDR3 DNA sequence: TGTGCCAGAAGCCTGGGGGCGGGAGAGGAAGAGCAGTTCTTC.

The chain has TRBV30 and TRBJ1-5; D ambiguous. Germline-derived CDR1 and CDR2 are GTSNPN and SVGIG (reference sequence). The V gene lost 1 base and the J gene lost 6 bases, with 13 bases spanning the gap. CDR3 length: 14 residues. The CDR3 sequence: CAWSGQTLLQPQHF. The CDR3 DNA reads as TGTGCCTGGAGTGGTCAGACTCTTCTTCAGCCCCAGCATTTT.

The rearrangement links TRBV28 to TRBJ2-7; D perhaps matches TRBD1 (6 bases). CDR1 and CDR2 from the germline V gene are MDHEN and SYDVKM. The CDR3 totals 14 residues. Between the trimmed V and J ends, which lost 5 bases and 3 bases, there was a span of 14 bases. The CDR3 here is CASSAPGHFYEQYF. CDR3 nucleotides: TGTGCCAGCAGTGCACCGGGACATTTCTACGAGCAGTACTTC.

This clone was detected only once. The gene calls are TRBV7-2 and TRBJ1-5; D is unresolved. Germline loops: CDR1 SGHTA, CDR2 FQGNSA. The germline V and J ends were trimmed by 4 bases and 9 bases, with 13 bases remaining between them. The CDR3 totals 13 residues. The CDR3 region has the DNA TGTGCCAGCAGCTCCTTCGGGTTAGGGCCCCAGCATTTT. Amino acid sequence: CASSSFGLGPQHF. Based on the CDR3 plus reference TRBV7-2 and TRBJ1-5, the full variable domain is GAGVSQSPSNKVTEKGKDVELRCDPISGHTALYWYRQSLGQGLEFLIYFQGNSAPDKSGLPSDRFSAERTGGSVSTLTIQRTQQEDSAVYLCASSSFGLGPQHFGDGTRLSIL.

The rearrangement joins TRBV28 to TRBJ1-1, with D hard to call. The V gene's germline CDR1 is MDHEN and CDR2 SYDVKM. Deletions cut 4 bases from V and 10 bases from J, with 13 bases between. The CDR3 extends over 12 amino acids. The CDR3 DNA sequence: TGTGCCAGCAGTTCTCCAACAGCGGGAGCTTTCTTT. It codes for CASSSPTAGAFF.

The chain employs TRBV12-3 or TRBV12-4 and TRBJ1-2, with 7 nucleotides matching TRBD1. This CDR3 comprises 13 residues. J lost 7 bases, V lost 6 bases, and 8 bases had no gene match. The CDR3 loop is CASSPGQASGYTF. The CDR3 DNA sequence: TGTGCCAGCAGCCCCGGACAGGCTTCTGGCTACACCTTC.

This rearrangement joins TRBV5-6 to TRBJ2-5; D is ambiguous. CDR3 length: 11 residues. Looked up from germline, CDR1 is SGHDT and CDR2 is YYEEEE. V was cut by 0 bases and J by 10 bases, with 7 bases left in between. CDR3 loop: CASSLGVIQYF. The CDR3 DNA is TGTGCCAGCAGCTTGGGCGTAATCCAGTACTTC.

The chain combines TRBV5-6 with TRBJ1-2; 7 bases line up with TRBD1. The CDR3 sequence is 15 residues long. The J segment lost 2 bases and the V segment lost 2 bases, leaving 6 bases of the junction unmatched. Germline-derived CDR1 and CDR2 are SGHDT and YYEEEE. This chain's CDR3 is CASSFFDRENYGYTF. DNA for the CDR3: TGTGCCAGCAGCTTTTTCGACAGGGAGAACTATGGCTACACCTTC. The variable domain in full, completed from reference TRBV5-6 and TRBJ1-2, reads DAGVTQSPTHLIKTRGQQVTLRCSPKSGHDTVSWYQQALGQGPQFIFQYYEEEERQRGNFPDRFSGHQFPNYSSELNVNALLLGDSALYLCASSFFDRENYGYTFGSGTRLTVV.

This clone was counted a few times. The chain is built from TRBV10-3 and TRBJ2-7; 8 bases are a match to TRBD2. V lost 3 bases to trimming and J lost 2 bases; unmatched junction nucleotides: 3. CDR1 ENHRY and CDR2 SYGVKD come from the germline V gene. The CDR3 is 14 amino acids. The CDR3 DNA reads as TGTGCCATCAGTGACCGGGAGGGGGCCTACGAGCAGTACTTC. It is translated as CAISDREGAYEQYF.

The chain joins TRBV12-3 or TRBV12-4 to TRBJ2-3, with D hard to call. This CDR3 is 13 amino acids long. V was trimmed by 2 bases and J by 4 bases, leaving 7 bases between them. CDR3: CASSLLSADTQYF. The CDR3 coding sequence is TGTGCCAGCAGTTTATTGTCGGCAGATACGCAGTATTTT.

This chain connects TRBV7-6 to TRBJ2-3; D perhaps matches TRBD1 (6 bases). With 2 bases removed from V and 1 base from J, the gap between germline ends came to 7 bases. CDR3 length: 14 residues. CDR1 and CDR2 (germline): SGHVS, FNYEAQ. Here the CDR3 reads CASSLRQGTDTQYF. The CDR3, as DNA: TGTGCCAGCAGCTTAAGACAGGGCACAGATACGCAGTATTTT.

This clone appeared a few times. J is TRBJ1-3 and V is TRBV5-5, with D unclear. V dropped 4 bases and J dropped 0 bases, with 11 bases sitting between them. CDR1 is SGHKS, CDR2 YYEKEE, per germline (reference sequence). The CDR3 sequence is 15 residues long. The CDR3 here is CASSREPNSGNTIYF. The CDR3 DNA follows: TGTGCCAGCAGCCGCGAACCAAACTCTGGAAACACCATATATTTT. Supplemented by reference TRBV5-5 and TRBJ1-3, the full variable domain reads DAGVTQSPTHLIKTRGQQVTLRCSPISGHKSVSWYQQVLGQGPQFIFQYYEKEERGRGNFPDRFSARQFPNYSSELNVNALLLGDSALYLCASSREPNSGNTIYFGEGSWLTVV.

V is TRBV30 and J is TRBJ2-7, with 9 nucleotides matching TRBD2. V dropped 7 bases and J dropped 6; count of bases not matched to a gene: 4. This CDR3 is built from 11 residues. Germline CDR1 is GTSNPN and CDR2 is SVGIG (reference sequence). CDR3 bases: TGTGCCTCGATAGCGGGAGTCGAGCAGTACTTC. Translation gives CASIAGVEQYF.

This clone was detected only a few times. The V and J genes are TRBV19 and TRBJ1-1; TRBD1 matches at 8 bases. Germline loops: CDR1 LNHDA, CDR2 SQIVND (reference sequence). The CDR3 loop spans 14 amino acids. Trimming took 6 bases from V and 4 from J; bases not matched to a gene: 7. The CDR3 loop reads CASSIQGVGTEAFF. The CDR3 nucleotides read TGTGCCAGTAGCATACAGGGGGTCGGCACTGAAGCTTTCTTT.

CDR3: CASTPGGDETQYF. The CDR3 DNA sequence: TGTGCCAGCACCCCAGGGGGCGACGAGACCCAGTACTTC. V and J are TRBV11-2 and TRBJ2-5; TRBD1 matches at 8 bases. The CDR3 runs to 13 residues. The V gene's germline CDR1 is SGHAT and CDR2 FQNNGV. The J segment lost 5 bases and the V segment lost 7 bases, leaving 6 bases of the junction unmatched. Variable domain in full (rest from reference TRBV11-2 and TRBJ2-5): EAGVAQSPRYKIIEKRQSVAFWCNPISGHATLYWYQQILGQGPKLLIQFQNNGVVDDSQLPKDRFSAERLKGVDSTLKIQPAKLEDSAVYLCASTPGGDETQYFGPGTRLLVL.

The CDR3 nucleotides read TGCGCCAGCAGCCCCCAAAGCGGGGGCCGTGGCACAGATACGCAGTATTTT. This translates into CASSPQSGGRGTDTQYF. The chain uses TRBV5-1 and TRBJ2-3, with 8 positions matching TRBD2. From germline, CDR1 is SGHRS and CDR2 YFSETQ. This CDR3 has 17 amino acids. The junction had 11 bases not matched to a gene; V was cut back by 4 bases and J by 1 base.

V usage is TRBV7-6 and J usage is TRBJ2-1, with D tentatively TRBD1 (5 bases). Germline CDR1 reads SGHVS; CDR2 reads FNYEAQ. Trimming removed 4 bases at V and 3 bases at J, with 16 bases between. The CDR3 spans 16 residues. CDR3 DNA sequence: TGTGCCAGCAGCTCCCCCGAAGGGGTTGGCTACAATGAGCAGTTCTTC. This gives the protein CASSSPEGVGYNEQFF.

In DNA, the CDR3 is TGTGCCAGCAGTGGTTACAGGGCCGACGGCTACACCTTC. Amino acid sequence: CASSGYRADGYTF. The V call is TRBV2, the J call TRBJ1-2; possible D gene TRBD1, 6 bases. CDR1 and CDR2 (germline): SNHLY, FYNNEI. V lost 4 bases, J lost 8 bases, and 14 bases lay in between. This CDR3 comprises 13 residues.

The V call is TRBV10-2, the J call TRBJ2-2; perhaps TRBD1 as D (6 bases). From germline, CDR1 is WSHSY and CDR2 SAAADI. This CDR3 has 14 amino acids. Trimming cost V 10 bases and J 6 bases, with 18 bases left between them. The CDR3 loop is CATKTDRRAGELFF. The CDR3 nucleotides are TGCGCCACCAAGACCGACAGGAGAGCCGGGGAGCTGTTTTTT.

The rearrangement links TRBV18 to TRBJ1-3, with D unresolved. This CDR3 region has 15 residues. Germline CDR1 and CDR2: KGHSH and LQKENI. V shed 6 bases and J shed 4 bases, with 16 bases lying between them. As DNA, the CDR3 is TGTGCCAGCTCGCCCATCCGCGAGAGAGGAAACACCATATATTTT. It is translated as CASSPIRERGNTIYF.

The chain combines TRBV7-9 with TRBJ1-4; TRBD1 aligns across 11 bases. CDR1 SEHNR and CDR2 FQNEAQ come from the germline V gene (reference sequence). Losses at the gene ends were 5 bases for V and 0 bases for J; bases not matched to a gene: 8. The CDR3 extends over 18 amino acids. The DNA for the CDR3 is TGTGCCAGCAGCCAGGACAGGGGGCTGTCTGCAACTAATGAAAAACTGTTTTTT. Residues: CASSQDRGLSATNEKLFF.

The CDR3 sequence: CASSLGGQWNTEAFF. The CDR3 DNA follows: TGTGCCAGCAGTTTGGGGGGACAGTGGAACACTGAAGCTTTCTTT. The rearrangement uses TRBV27 and TRBJ1-1; 7 bases fit TRBD1. The CDR3 is 15 residues long. In germline, CDR1 is MNHEY, CDR2 SMNVEV (reference sequence). The V gene end was trimmed by 3 bases and the J gene end by 1 base; junction bases not matched to a gene: 5.